This T cell receptor beta chain was observed in a study of early T cells in non-severe SARS-CoV-2 infection. As for the study in general: With bulk RNA from unsorted whole blood as input, sequencing yielded unpaired chains.

This clonotype was seen many times. Its antigen is not identified. Germline CDR1 and CDR2: MNHEY and SVGAGI. This CDR3 contains 17 residues. The V gene end was trimmed by 0 bases and the J gene end by 5 bases; junction bases not matched to a gene: 5. As part of library construction, unique molecular identifiers were attached to individual cDNA molecules. TCRdb redid the calling of the 5' RACE reads with MiXCR, one entry per CDR3 protein. The table has about 54,000 distinct CDR3 sequences, 6.6% seen once; the top ten hold approximately 6.3%. Study-wide results and limits: VDJdb matching skewed toward anti-spike CD8 responses, missing private and CD4 specificities.

The sample here was whole blood, taken at baseline. This clonotype was obtained from an adult who was a healthcare worker with PCR-confirmed SARS-CoV-2 infection or an uninfected control (not recorded which). The V call is TRBV6-5, the J call TRBJ2-2; 11 bases are shared with TRBD2. The CDR3 DNA reads as TGTGCCAGCAGTTACTCGATTCGGACTAGCGGGACCGGGGAGCTGTTTTTT. Encoded protein: CASSYSIRTSGTGELFF.